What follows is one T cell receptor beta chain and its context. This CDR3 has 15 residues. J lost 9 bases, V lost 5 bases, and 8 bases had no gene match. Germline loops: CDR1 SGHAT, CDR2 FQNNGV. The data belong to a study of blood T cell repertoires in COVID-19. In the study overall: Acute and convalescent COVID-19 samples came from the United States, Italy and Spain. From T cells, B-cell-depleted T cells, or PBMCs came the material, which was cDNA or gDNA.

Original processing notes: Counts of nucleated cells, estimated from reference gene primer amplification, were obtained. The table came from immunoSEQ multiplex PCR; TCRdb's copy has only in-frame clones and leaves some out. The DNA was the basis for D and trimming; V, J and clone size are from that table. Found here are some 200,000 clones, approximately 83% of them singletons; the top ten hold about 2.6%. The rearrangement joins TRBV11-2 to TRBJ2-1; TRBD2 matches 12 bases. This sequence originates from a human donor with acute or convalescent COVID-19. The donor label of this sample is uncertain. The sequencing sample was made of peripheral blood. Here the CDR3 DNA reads TGTGCCAGCAGCACCCGGACTAGCGGGGAGTCTGAGCAGTTCTTC. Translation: CASSTRTSGESEQFF. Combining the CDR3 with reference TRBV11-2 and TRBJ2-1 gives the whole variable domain EAGVAQSPRYKIIEKRQSVAFWCNPISGHATLYWYQQILGQGPKLLIQFQNNGVVDDSQLPKDRFSAERLKGVDSTLKIQPAKLEDSAVYLCASSTRTSGESEQFFGPGTRLTVL.